This entry concerns a single TCR beta chain. The antigen is unknown. This specimen belongs to a study of OX40 agonist ivuxolimab in advanced cancers. Study details: A mean age of around 60 years, range roughly 20 to 79, was recorded, and roughly 80% were male.

Study-level findings and limits: Some patients without response likewise showed low normalized clonal expansion. Expanded clones were, on average, more numerous among CD8+ T cells than CD4+. The study observed clonal expansion of CD4+ and CD8+ blood T cells by week 6 at 0.1 to 3.0 mg/kg.

The method was immunoSEQ multiplex PCR; TCRdb's version includes in-frame clones alone and lacks a portion of them. Seen here are over 80,000 clones, 70% to 90% observed once, and the top ten hold 0.82%. The CDR3 contains 14 residues. J is TRBJ2-7 and V is TRBV21-1. TRBV21-1 is termed a pseudogene. This TCR derives from an adult with an advanced solid tumor such as melanoma, head and neck, liver or kidney cancer. The sample consisted of CD4+ or CD8+ T cells sorted from blood, taken in a trial of the OX40 agonist ivuxolimab. The CDR3 spells CASSKAPRGDEQYF. In DNA form, the CDR3 reads TGTGCCAGCAGCAAAGCGCCCCGAGGGGACGAGCAGTACTTC.